Listed here is a single T cell receptor beta chain. The source of the sample is a study of T cells in localized non-small cell lung cancer. Germline lookup yields CDR1 LGHNA and CDR2 YNFKEQ. After removal of 0 bases from V and 6 bases from J, the junction contained 10 bases not matched to a gene. The CDR3 length is 16 residues. Here immunoSEQ multiplex PCR was the method, and the copy in TCRdb shows in-frame clones only, minus some. The repertoire includes 45,000 to 65,000 clones, over 60% of them detected once, and roughly 4% sits in the top ten. The sequence was obtained from a woman aged 40-69 years with stage II lung adenocarcinoma. Sequencing used PBMCs, obtained before any cancer treatment. The chain joins TRBV4-2 to TRBJ2-5; TRBD2 matches 7 bases. The CDR3, as DNA: TGTGCCAGCAGCCAAGATTTAGCTAGCGGTCGAAAGACCCAGTACTTC. Translated: CASSQDLASGRKTQYF.